This T cell receptor beta chain was sequenced in a study of human T cells and chemical hapten exposure. Across the study: Per-sample TCR yields varied mainly from small pooled library volume differences. Broader study findings: Expanded TCRs were compared with controls, and the expanded TCRs formed significantly more large CDR3 similarity clusters.

V was clipped by 4 bases and J by 7 bases; unmatched bases: 8. The germline V gene has CDR1 ENHRY and CDR2 SYGVKD. This CDR3 region has 14 residues. From the RACE reads, TCRdb called clonotypes with MiXCR, one entry per CDR3 protein. The data show 150,000 to 200,000 distinct CDR3 sequences, roughly 26% seen once. Points on this clonotype: Antigen specificity is unknown.

Documented time point: patch test 3, about 24 weeks after DPC sensitization. Treatment specified: therapeutic diphenylcyclopropenone sensitization with weekly scalp DPC. The gene calls are TRBV10-3 and TRBJ2-7, with 9 bases aligning to TRBD2. Here the sequenced sample was whole blood, taken in connection with sensitization to the hapten diphenylcyclopropenone (DPC). The sequence came from a woman aged 18-29 years with alopecia areata. Some clones in this sample may be carry-over from other donors' samples. CDR3 nucleotide sequence: TGTGCCATCAGTGTGGCGGGAGGGCCCCGAGAGCAGTACTTC. Translated: CAISVAGGPREQYF.